This T cell receptor beta chain was found in a study of human T cells and chemical hapten exposure. TCRdb re-analysed the RACE reads in MiXCR, keeping a single row per CDR3 protein. Of roughly 380,000 distinct CDR3 sequences listed, 5.1% are singletons. Described time point: pre-sensitization, week 0. The treatment denotes: therapeutic diphenylcyclopropenone sensitization with weekly scalp DPC. Blood draws came first, before each patch test. Germline loops: CDR1 DFQATT, CDR2 SNEGSKA (reference sequence). With 6 bases clipped from V and 8 bases from J, the junction kept 9 bases outside the gene matches. The CDR3 covers 15 residues. This clonotype has a count of ten or more.

The V gene is TRBV20-1, the J gene TRBJ1-6; 11 positions match TRBD1. This TCR was sampled from a woman between 50 and 59 years old with alopecia areata. Some clones in this sample may be carry-over from other donors' samples. Sequences were derived from whole blood, sampled in connection with sensitization to the hapten diphenylcyclopropenone (DPC). CDR3 DNA sequence: TGCAGTGCCCCCGGGGGGGACAGGGGGTATTCACCCCTCCACTTT. This codes for CSAPGGDRGYSPLHF.